This T cell receptor beta chain was identified in a study of T cell repertoires in cytomegalovirus infection (dated by TCRdb to between 2018 and 2021). As for the study more broadly: Alongside well-studied HLA-B-restricted epitopes, the peptide stimulations were aimed at recently identified HLA-C-restricted CMV epitopes, whose presentation resists viral immunomodulation. Donor HLA type was relevant to the analysis, because carriage of CMV infection together with the matching HLA type was indicated by public TCR beta signatures. General findings and caveats noted by the study authors: The ex vivo response was dominated by HLA-C-restricted CMV-specific TCR beta clonotypes, and the single most frequent clonotype in two of eight donors was supplied by these HLA-C-restricted clonotypes. Cumulative frequency of public TCR beta family members discriminated carriers of CMV infection plus the relevant HLA type in this cohort and an independent 352-donor cohort.

This clonotype occurred many times. Its binding antigen is unknown. Qualities for individual bases were not recorded, and no much larger clone is one base off. From cysteine to phenylalanine, the CDR3 is 17 amino acids long. Kept here is only the CDR3 DNA, which spans 51 bases and is read in frame from base 1. Here V drops 1 base and J drops 2 bases, and the junction holds 7 bases not matched to any gene. CDR1 and CDR2 are drawn from the germline V gene: SGHTA, FQGNSA. The treatment or condition tag for this specimen amounts to: in vitro stimulation with specific CMV peptide epitopes to enrich CMV-specific T cells. Sequencing was carried out with an Illumina HiSeq 1500. TCRdb redid the processing of the public reads, applying fastp at Q25 and MiXCR, and retained in-frame beta chains. Entries are consolidated by CDR3 protein sequence, retaining the most common genes and DNA. Recorded for this sample are some 800,000 distinct CDR3 sequences; less than 35% of them occurred a single time. Clones ranked in the top ten supply 9.5% to 15% of the sample.

Specimen: cultured CD8+ T cells from PBMCs, collected from culture after CMV antigen stimulation. The receptor chain draws on TRBV7-2 and TRBJ2-3, with 9 central nucleotides matching TRBD2. The origin of this receptor is a human donor in good health (CMV status not recorded). Some clones in this sample may be carry-over from other donors' samples. The DNA sequence is as follows: TGTGCCAGCAGCTTAGACCAGCGGGGGGTGTTCACAGATACGCAGTATTTT. It translates to CASSLDQRGVFTDTQYF. Extended through the reference TRBV7-2 and TRBJ2-3 proteins, this CDR3 yields the full variable domain: GAGVSQSPSNKVTEKGKDVELRCDPISGHTALYWYRQSLGQGLEFLIYFQGNSAPDKSGLPSDRFSAERTGGSVSTLTIQRTQQEDSAVYLCASSLDQRGVFTDTQYFGPGTRLTVL.